This T cell receptor (beta chain) emerged from a study of PD-L1 blockade in urothelial cancer. PCRs were each spiked with synthetic TCR analog templates. Repertoires were generated with immunoSEQ multiplex PCR, while TCRdb's copy carries only in-frame clones and drops some. Seen here are about 45,000 clones, about nine tenths observed once, and the top ten hold roughly 3.9%. CDR3 length equals 16 residues. The V gene's germline CDR1 is MDHEN and CDR2 SYDVKM. Germline trimming cut 1 base from V and 6 bases from J; bases unmatched to any gene: 11. This clonotype was sampled from a man older than 75 with urothelial cancer. Sequenced here: PBMCs, sampled around atezolizumab (anti-PD-L1) treatment. The chain carries TRBV28 and TRBJ1-2; 7 positions agree with TRBD1. CDR3: CASSLSSTGLSDGYTF. The CDR3 bases are TGTGCCAGCAGTTTATCCTCGACAGGGTTGAGTGATGGCTACACCTTC.